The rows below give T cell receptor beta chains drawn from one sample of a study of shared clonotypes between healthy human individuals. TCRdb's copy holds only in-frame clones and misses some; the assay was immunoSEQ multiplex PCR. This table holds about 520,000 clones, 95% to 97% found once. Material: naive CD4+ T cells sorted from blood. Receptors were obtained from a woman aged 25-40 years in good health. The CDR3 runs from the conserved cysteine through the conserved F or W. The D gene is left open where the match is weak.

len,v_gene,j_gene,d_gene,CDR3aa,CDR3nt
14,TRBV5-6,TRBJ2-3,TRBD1,CASSFPGTGVVQYF,TGTGCCAGCAGCTTCCCCGGGACAGGGGTGGTGCAGTATTTT
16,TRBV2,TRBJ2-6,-,CASSEPTPLGANVLTF,TGTGCCAGCAGTGAGCCGACCCCGTTAGGGGCCAACGTCCTGACTTTC
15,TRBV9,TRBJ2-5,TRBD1,CASSYQGADKGTQYF,TGTGCCAGCAGTTATCAGGGGGCGGATAAAGGGACCCAGTACTTC
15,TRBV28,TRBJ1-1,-,CASSSPRGESTEAFF,TGTGCCAGCAGCTCCCCCAGGGGTGAGAGCACTGAAGCTTTCTTT
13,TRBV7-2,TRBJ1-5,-,CASSPGPLGTQHF,TGTGCCAGCAGCCCCGGCCCCCTCGGGACCCAGCATTTT
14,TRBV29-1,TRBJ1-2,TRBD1,CSVMTTGMAYGYTF,TGCAGCGTGATGACGACAGGGATGGCCTATGGCTACACCTTC
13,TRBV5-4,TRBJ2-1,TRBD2,CASSLAASNEQFF,TGTGCCAGCAGTCTAGCGGCTAGCAATGAGCAGTTCTTC
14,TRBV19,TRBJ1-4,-,CASSISSTNEKLFF,TGTGCCAGTAGTATATCATCAACTAATGAAAAACTGTTTTTT
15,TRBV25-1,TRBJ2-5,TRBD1,CASSELRGPQETQYF,TGTGCCAGCAGTGAATTGAGGGGGCCCCAAGAGACCCAGTACTTC
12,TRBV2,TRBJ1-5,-,CASKVSNQPQHF,TGTGCCAGCAAAGTTAGCAATCAGCCCCAGCATTTT
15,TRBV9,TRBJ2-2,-,CASSVTLMNTGELFF,TGTGCCAGCAGCGTAACCCTCATGAACACCGGGGAGCTGTTTTTT